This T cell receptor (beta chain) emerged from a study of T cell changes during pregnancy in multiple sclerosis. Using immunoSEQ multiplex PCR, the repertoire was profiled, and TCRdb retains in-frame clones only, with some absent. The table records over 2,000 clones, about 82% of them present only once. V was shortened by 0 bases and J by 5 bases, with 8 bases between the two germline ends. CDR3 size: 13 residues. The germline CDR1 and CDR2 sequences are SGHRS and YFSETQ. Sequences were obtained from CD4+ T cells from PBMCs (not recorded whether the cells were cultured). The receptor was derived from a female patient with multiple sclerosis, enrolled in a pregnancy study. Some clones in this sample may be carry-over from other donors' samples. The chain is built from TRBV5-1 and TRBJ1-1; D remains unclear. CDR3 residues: CASSLVAATEAFF. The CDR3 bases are TGCGCCAGCAGCTTGGTGGCAGCAACTGAAGCTTTCTTT.